The 8 T cell receptor beta chains in this list originate from one sample, sequenced in a study of beta chain features in type 1 diabetes. Sequencing targeted expressed TCRB transcripts, as all isolated RNA had been reverse transcribed. The method was immunoSEQ multiplex PCR; TCRdb's version includes in-frame clones alone and lacks a portion of them. The sample consists of 250,000 to 400,000 clones, approximately 14% of them appearing once. Material: central memory CD4+ T cells from blood. The source is a man aged 30-40 years in good health.

The rearrangement uses TRBV7-2 and TRBJ2-3; the D is unclear. CDR3 length equals 14 residues. Trimming took off 1 base at V and 2 bases at J, with 7 bases between the two ends. Germline V lookup: CDR1 SGHTA, CDR2 FQGNSA. CDR3 nucleotide sequence: TGTGCCAGCAGCTTAGGGGTTAACACAGATACGCAGTATTTT. It encodes CASSLGVNTDTQYF.

This clone was recorded at least ten times. The V call is TRBV19, the J call TRBJ2-5, with D uncertain. Looked up from germline, CDR1 is LNHDA and CDR2 is SQIVND (reference sequence). The CDR3 is made up of 14 amino acids. With 4 bases removed from V and 5 bases from J, the gap between germline ends came to 14 bases. Here the CDR3 reads CASSRMSIGETQYF. The CDR3 coding sequence is TGTGCCAGTAGTAGAATGAGTATCGGGGAGACCCAGTACTTC.

This clone showed up just a few times. This chain links TRBV7-8 with TRBJ2-5; possibly TRBD1 for D (6 bases). The CDR3 totals 17 residues. V was pared by 5 bases and J by 3 bases, with 22 bases between. CDR1 and CDR2 (germline): SGHVS, FQNEAQ. CDR3 amino acids: CASSPRTEILSKETQYF. In nucleotides, the CDR3 is TGTGCCAGCAGCCCTAGGACAGAAATATTAAGCAAAGAGACCCAGTACTTC.

The CDR3 spells CASGNRDTYNEQFF. Written as DNA, the CDR3 is TGTGCCAGCGGTAACCGGGACACCTACAATGAGCAGTTCTTC. The chain has TRBV10-3 and TRBJ2-1; TRBD1 might be the D (6 bases). Germline CDR1 is ENHRY and CDR2 is SYGVKD. The CDR3 contains 14 residues. Deletions cut 10 bases from V and 2 bases from J, with 15 bases between.

This chain links TRBV7-2 with TRBJ2-4, with 8 bases identical to TRBD2. Germline assignment: CDR1 SGHTA and CDR2 FQGNSA. V was pared by 4 bases and J by 7 bases, with 9 bases of the junction left unmatched. The CDR3 has 15 residues. The CDR3 here is CASSYTGTRFNIQYF. CDR3 sequence (DNA): TGTGCCAGCAGCTACACCGGGACTAGGTTCAACATTCAGTACTTC. The full variable domain, with the rest looked up from reference TRBV7-2 and TRBJ2-4, is GAGVSQSPSNKVTEKGKDVELRCDPISGHTALYWYRQSLGQGLEFLIYFQGNSAPDKSGLPSDRFSAERTGGSVSTLTIQRTQQEDSAVYLCASSYTGTRFNIQYFGAGTRLSVL.

The V and J genes are TRBV7-8 and TRBJ1-5, with 7 positions matching TRBD1. The CDR3 extends over 16 amino acids. V gave up 1 base and J gave up 4 bases; unmatched junction bases: 7. Germline-derived CDR1 and CDR2 are SGHVS and FQNEAQ. The CDR3 spells CASSLGRRQGNQPQHF. The CDR3 DNA sequence: TGTGCCAGCAGCTTAGGCCGGAGACAGGGTAATCAGCCCCAGCATTTT.

As DNA, the CDR3 is TGTGCCAGCAACGGACCGGGATCTAATGAGCAGTTCTTC. Translating it yields CASNGPGSNEQFF. The rearrangement links TRBV7-3 to TRBJ2-1; D might be TRBD2 (5 bases). Trimming removed 7 bases from V and 7 bases from J, with 14 bases in between. The CDR3 totals 13 residues. CDR1 is SGHTA and CDR2 is FQGTGA in the germline V gene.

The V call is TRBV2, the J call TRBJ1-6, with 10 nucleotides matching TRBD1. Germline V gene lookup returns CDR1 SNHLY and CDR2 FYNNEI. The CDR3 contains 17 residues. V gave up 8 bases and J gave up 7 bases; unmatched junction bases: 14. CDR3 sequence: CASGESLTGGPNSPLHF. Written as DNA, the CDR3 is TGTGCCAGCGGGGAATCCCTGACAGGGGGCCCGAATTCACCCCTCCACTTT.